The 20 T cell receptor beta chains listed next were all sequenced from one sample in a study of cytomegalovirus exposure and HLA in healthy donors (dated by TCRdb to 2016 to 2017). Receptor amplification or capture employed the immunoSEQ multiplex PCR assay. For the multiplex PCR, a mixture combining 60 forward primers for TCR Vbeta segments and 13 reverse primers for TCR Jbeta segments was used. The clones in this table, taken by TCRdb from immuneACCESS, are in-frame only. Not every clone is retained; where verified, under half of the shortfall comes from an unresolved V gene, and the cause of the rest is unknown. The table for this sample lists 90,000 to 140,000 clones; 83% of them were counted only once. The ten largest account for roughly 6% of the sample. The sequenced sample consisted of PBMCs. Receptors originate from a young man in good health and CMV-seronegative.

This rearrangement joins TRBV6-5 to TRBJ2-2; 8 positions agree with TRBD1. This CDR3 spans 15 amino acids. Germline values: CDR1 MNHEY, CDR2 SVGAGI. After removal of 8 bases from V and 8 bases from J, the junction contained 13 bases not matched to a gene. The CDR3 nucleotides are TGTGCCAGCTGCGGGTTGGACAGGGCAGGGGGGGAGCTGTTTTTT. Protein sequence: CASCGLDRAGGELFF.

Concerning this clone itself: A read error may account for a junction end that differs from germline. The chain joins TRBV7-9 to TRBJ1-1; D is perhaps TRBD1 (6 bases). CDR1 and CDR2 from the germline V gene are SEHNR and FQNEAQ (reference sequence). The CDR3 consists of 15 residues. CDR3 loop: CASILLGGAGTEAFF. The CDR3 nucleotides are TGTGCCAGCATCTTACTGGGGGGGGCCGGCACTGAAGCTTTCTTT.

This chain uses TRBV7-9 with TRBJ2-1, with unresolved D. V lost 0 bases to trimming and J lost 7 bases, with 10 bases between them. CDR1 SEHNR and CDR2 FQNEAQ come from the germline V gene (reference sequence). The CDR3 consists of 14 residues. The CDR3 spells CASSLALLANEQFF. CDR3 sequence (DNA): TGTGCCAGCAGCTTAGCGCTTCTGGCAAATGAGCAGTTCTTC. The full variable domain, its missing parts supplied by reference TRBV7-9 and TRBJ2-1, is DTGVSQNPRHKITKRGQNVTFRCDPISEHNRLYWYRQTLGQGPEFLTYFQNEAQLEKSRLLSDRFSAERPKGSFSTLEIQRTEQGDSAMYLCASSLALLANEQFFGPGTRLTVL.

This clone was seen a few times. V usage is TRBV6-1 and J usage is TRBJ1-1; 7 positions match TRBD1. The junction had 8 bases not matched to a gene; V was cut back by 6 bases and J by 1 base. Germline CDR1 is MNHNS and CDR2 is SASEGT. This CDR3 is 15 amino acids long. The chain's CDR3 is CASRPVDRTNTEAFF. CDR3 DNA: TGTGCCAGCAGGCCGGTGGACAGGACGAACACTGAAGCTTTCTTT.

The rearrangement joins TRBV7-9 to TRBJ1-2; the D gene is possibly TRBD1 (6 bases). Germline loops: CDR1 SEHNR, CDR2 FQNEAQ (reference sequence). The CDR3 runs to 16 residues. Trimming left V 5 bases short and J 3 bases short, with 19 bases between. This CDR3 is CASSAAPGGGDYGYTF. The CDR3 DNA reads TGTGCCAGCAGCGCAGCCCCGGGGGGCGGGGACTATGGCTACACCTTC.

This CDR3 is CASRRGRGETQYF. Written as DNA, the CDR3 is TGTGCCAGTAGAAGAGGCCGGGGGGAGACCCAGTACTTC. The chain carries TRBV19 and TRBJ2-5; D may be TRBD2 (6 bases). This CDR3 region has 13 residues. Trimming removed 6 bases from V and 5 bases from J, with 13 bases in between. Germline V gives CDR1 LNHDA, CDR2 SQIVND (reference sequence).

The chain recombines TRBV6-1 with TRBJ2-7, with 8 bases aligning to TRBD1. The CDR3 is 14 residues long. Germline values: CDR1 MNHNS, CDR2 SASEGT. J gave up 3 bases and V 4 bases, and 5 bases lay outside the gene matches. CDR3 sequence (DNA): TGTGCCAGCAGTGTTAACAGGGGGAGCTACGAGCAGTACTTC. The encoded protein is CASSVNRGSYEQYF.

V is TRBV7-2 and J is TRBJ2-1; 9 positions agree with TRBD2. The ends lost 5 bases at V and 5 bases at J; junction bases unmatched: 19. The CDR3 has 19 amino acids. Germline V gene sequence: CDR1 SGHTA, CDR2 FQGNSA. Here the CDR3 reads CASSPRGGASGTSHNEQFF. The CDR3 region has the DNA TGTGCCAGCAGCCCTAGAGGTGGGGCTAGCGGGACAAGTCACAATGAGCAGTTCTTC. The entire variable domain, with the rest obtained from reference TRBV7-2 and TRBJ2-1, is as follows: GAGVSQSPSNKVTEKGKDVELRCDPISGHTALYWYRQSLGQGLEFLIYFQGNSAPDKSGLPSDRFSAERTGGSVSTLTIQRTQQEDSAVYLCASSPRGGASGTSHNEQFFGPGTRLTVL.

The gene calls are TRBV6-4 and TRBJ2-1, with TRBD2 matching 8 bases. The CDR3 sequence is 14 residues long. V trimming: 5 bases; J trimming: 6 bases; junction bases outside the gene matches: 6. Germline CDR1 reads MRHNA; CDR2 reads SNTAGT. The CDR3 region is CASSKSLAGNEQFF. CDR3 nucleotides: TGTGCCAGCAGTAAAAGCCTAGCGGGCAATGAGCAGTTCTTC.

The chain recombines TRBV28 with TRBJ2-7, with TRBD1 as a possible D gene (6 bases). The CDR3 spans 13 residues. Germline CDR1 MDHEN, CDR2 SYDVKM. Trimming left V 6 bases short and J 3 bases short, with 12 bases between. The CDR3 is CASSNRANYEQYF. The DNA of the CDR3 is TGTGCCAGCAGCAACAGGGCTAACTACGAGCAGTACTTC.

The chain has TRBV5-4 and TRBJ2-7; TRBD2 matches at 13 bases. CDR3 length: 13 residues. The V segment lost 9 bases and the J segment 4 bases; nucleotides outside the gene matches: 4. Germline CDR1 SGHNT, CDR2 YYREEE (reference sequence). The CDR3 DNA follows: TGTGCCACCTGGACTAGCGGGAGATACGAGCAGTACTTC. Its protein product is CATWTSGRYEQYF.

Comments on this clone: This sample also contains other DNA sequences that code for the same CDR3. The DNA for the CDR3 is TGTGCCAGCAGCTCCTCCGGGACTTGGGGAGAGACCCAGTACTTC. Translation: CASSSSGTWGETQYF. The chain is built from TRBV7-2 and TRBJ2-5; a possible D gene is TRBD2 (6 bases). CDR3 length: 15 residues. V dropped 4 bases and J dropped 4 bases, with 16 bases sitting between them. CDR1 is SGHTA and CDR2 is FQGNSA in the germline V gene. Full variable domain (missing parts from reference TRBV7-2 and TRBJ2-5): GAGVSQSPSNKVTEKGKDVELRCDPISGHTALYWYRQSLGQGLEFLIYFQGNSAPDKSGLPSDRFSAERTGGSVSTLTIQRTQQEDSAVYLCASSSSGTWGETQYFGPGTRLLVL.

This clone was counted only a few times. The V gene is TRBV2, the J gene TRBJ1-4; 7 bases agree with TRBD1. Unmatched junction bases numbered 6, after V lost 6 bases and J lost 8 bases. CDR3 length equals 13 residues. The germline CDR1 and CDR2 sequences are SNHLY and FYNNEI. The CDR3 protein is CASRTGRNEKLFF. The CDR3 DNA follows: TGTGCCAGCAGGACAGGGCGGAACGAAAAACTGTTTTTT.

CDR3 protein: CASSGGSQETQYF. The CDR3 DNA reads TGTGCCAGCAGTGGAGGGAGCCAAGAGACCCAGTACTTC. This sequence joins TRBV28 and TRBJ2-5; possibly TRBD2 for D (6 bases). V lost 5 bases, J lost 1 base, and 8 bases lay in between. Germline CDR1 and CDR2: MDHEN and SYDVKM. This CDR3 is 13 amino acids long.

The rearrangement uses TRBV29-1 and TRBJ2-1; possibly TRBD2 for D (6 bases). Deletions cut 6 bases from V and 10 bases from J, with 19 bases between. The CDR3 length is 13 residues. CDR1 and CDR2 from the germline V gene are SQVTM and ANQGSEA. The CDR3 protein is CSVHPGGGGEQFF. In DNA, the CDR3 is TGCAGCGTCCACCCCGGAGGCGGAGGGGAGCAGTTCTTC.

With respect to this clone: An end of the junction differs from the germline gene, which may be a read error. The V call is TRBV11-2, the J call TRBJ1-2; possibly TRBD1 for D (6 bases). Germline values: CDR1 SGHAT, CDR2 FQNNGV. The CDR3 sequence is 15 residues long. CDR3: CVSSPRAGDDYGYTF. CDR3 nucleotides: TGTGTCAGCAGCCCCCGGGCAGGGGATGACTATGGCTACACCTTC.

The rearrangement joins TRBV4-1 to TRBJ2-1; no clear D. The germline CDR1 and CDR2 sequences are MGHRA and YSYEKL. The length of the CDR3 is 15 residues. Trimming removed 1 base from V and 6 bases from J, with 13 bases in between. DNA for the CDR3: TGCGCCAGCAGCCAAGCCCTCGTCTCACTCAATGAGCAGTTCTTC. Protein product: CASSQALVSLNEQFF.

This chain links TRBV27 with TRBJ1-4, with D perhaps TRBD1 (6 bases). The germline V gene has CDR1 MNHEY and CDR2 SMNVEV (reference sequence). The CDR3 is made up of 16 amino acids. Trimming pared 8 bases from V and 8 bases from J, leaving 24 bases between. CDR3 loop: CASGSSPQGSWEKLFF. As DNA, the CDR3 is TGTGCCAGCGGTTCGTCCCCACAGGGAAGTTGGGAAAAACTGTTTTTT.

DNA for the CDR3: TGTGCCAGCAGCTTGGCCGAGGGGGCCGGGGACTCCGACTACGAGCAGTACTTC. Translating gives CASSLAEGAGDSDYEQYF. The rearrangement uses TRBV5-6 and TRBJ2-7; a possible D gene is TRBD1 (7 bases). Germline V gives CDR1 SGHDT, CDR2 YYEEEE. The CDR3 sequence is 18 residues long. The V gene lost 0 bases and the J gene lost 3 bases, with 22 bases spanning the gap.

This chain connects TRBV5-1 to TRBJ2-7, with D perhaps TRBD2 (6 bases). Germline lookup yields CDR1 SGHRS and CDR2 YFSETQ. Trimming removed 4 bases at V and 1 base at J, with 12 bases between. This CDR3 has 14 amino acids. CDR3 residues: CASSLGGMSYEQYF. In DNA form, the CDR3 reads TGCGCCAGCAGCCTGGGCGGGATGTCCTACGAGCAGTACTTC.